The 13 T cell receptor beta chains below were found in one sample sequenced in a study of shared T cell receptors in the human thymus. Profiling relied on immunoSEQ multiplex PCR, and the TCRdb table lists in-frame clones only, not all of them. The sample shows hundreds of thousands of clones, 88% of them seen only once. These data were also reused for a study on human thymus T cells.

Sequenced input: thymocytes. The source is a boy younger than two with a congenital heart defect.

The table lists this clone with a count of one. The rearrangement links TRBV12-5 to TRBJ2-7; maybe TRBD1 (5 bases). Germline assignment: CDR1 LGHNT and CDR2 FRNRAP. The CDR3 has 15 residues. V was shortened by 0 bases and J by 4 bases, with 13 bases between the two germline ends. The CDR3 DNA is TGTGCTAGTGGTTTGGTACGATCAGGGCCTTACGAGCAGTACTTC. Translated, it gives CASGLVRSGPYEQYF.

J is TRBJ2-1 and V is TRBV9; 10 bases fit TRBD2. V shed 0 bases, J shed 2 bases, and the junction held 5 bases outside the gene matches. The CDR3 totals 17 residues. From germline, CDR1 is SGDLS and CDR2 YYNGEE. The CDR3 region is CASSVEGTSGTYNEQFF. CDR3 sequence (DNA): TGTGCCAGCAGCGTAGAGGGAACTAGCGGGACCTACAATGAGCAGTTCTTC.

V gene TRBV11-2 combines with J gene TRBJ2-7, with a tentative D call TRBD2 (5 bases). Germline V gives CDR1 SGHAT, CDR2 FQNNGV. V gave up 2 bases and J gave up 2 bases, with 13 bases separating them. The CDR3 has 15 residues. The CDR3 DNA sequence: TGTGCCAGCAGCTTAACATCCGGGAAACCCTACGAGCAGTACTTC. This sequence encodes CASSLTSGKPYEQYF.

The chain uses TRBV21-1 and TRBJ2-1; the table assigns TRBD1, which was not confirmed against the DNA. TRBV21-1 represents a pseudogene. CDR3 length equals 15 residues. This chain's CDR3 is CASRPGPRSVDEQFF. CDR3 nucleotide sequence: TGTGCCAGCAGGCCAGGGCCCAGGTCGGTGGATGAGCAGTTCTTC.

The chain links TRBV14 to TRBJ2-1, with D maybe TRBD1 (6 bases). The germline V gene encodes CDR1 SGHDN and CDR2 FVKESK. Between the trimmed V and J ends, which lost 4 bases and 10 bases, there was a span of 17 bases. The CDR3 runs 14 residues. The CDR3 spells CASSRITGTGEQFF. The DNA for the CDR3 is TGTGCCAGCAGCCGGATTACGGGAACAGGGGAGCAGTTCTTC.

V and J are TRBV27 and TRBJ1-1; the D is unclear. From germline, CDR1 is MNHEY and CDR2 SMNVEV (reference sequence). The V gene lost 6 bases and the J gene lost 0 bases, with 5 bases spanning the gap. The CDR3 totals 12 residues. CDR3 amino acids: CASRHMNTEAFF. CDR3 coding DNA: TGTGCCAGCAGACACATGAACACTGAAGCTTTCTTT.

This clone was detected only once. The chain has TRBV13 and TRBJ2-6; D remains unclear. The V end was cut by 0 bases, the J end by 2 bases, with 8 bases between. Germline V gene lookup returns CDR1 PRHDT and CDR2 FYEKMQ (reference sequence). There are 16 residues in the CDR3. This CDR3 reads CASSLGAVPGANVLTF. In nucleotides, the CDR3 is TGTGCCAGCAGCTTAGGCGCAGTCCCTGGGGCCAACGTCCTGACTTTC.

The chain is built from TRBV20-1 and TRBJ1-2, with D possibly matching TRBD1 (5 bases). CDR1 and CDR2 from the germline V gene are DFQATT and SNEGSKA (reference sequence). There are 11 residues in the CDR3. V lost 3 bases and J 6 bases, leaving 8 bases between the germline ends. CDR3 amino acids: CSASWGDGYTF. In DNA form, the CDR3 reads TGCAGTGCTAGTTGGGGGGATGGCTACACCTTC.

The rearrangement joins TRBV7-3 to TRBJ1-1; D ambiguous. The ends were cut back, 5 bases at V and 4 bases at J, with 20 bases in the middle. CDR1 and CDR2 from the germline V gene are SGHTA and FQGTGA. The CDR3 spans 16 residues. CDR3 amino acids: CASSPTHGAAATEAFF. The CDR3 DNA reads TGTGCCAGCAGCCCAACCCACGGAGCGGCGGCCACTGAAGCTTTCTTT.

The gene calls are TRBV5-4 and TRBJ2-7; TRBD2 matches at 10 bases. Per germline, CDR1 SGHNT and CDR2 YYREEE (reference sequence). The CDR3 is 19 amino acids. Losses at the gene ends were 3 bases for V and 7 bases for J; bases not matched to a gene: 22. This CDR3 reads CASSSAGTSETSLQGEQYF. CDR3 nucleotide sequence: TGTGCCAGCAGCTCGGCCGGGACTAGCGAGACCAGTTTACAGGGGGAGCAGTACTTC.

The chain's CDR3 is CAWSFSSRREQLVSGELFF. The CDR3 nucleotides read TGTGCCTGGAGTTTCTCGTCTCGGCGGGAGCAGTTGGTATCCGGGGAGCTGTTTTTT. This sequence joins TRBV30 and TRBJ2-2, with 7 bases lining up with TRBD2. The length of the CDR3 is 19 residues. Per the germline V gene, CDR1 is GTSNPN and CDR2 is SVGIG (reference sequence). V shed 2 bases, J shed 6 bases, and the junction held 21 bases outside the gene matches.

The V call is TRBV12-5, the J call TRBJ1-2; D is perhaps TRBD1 (6 bases). The CDR3 length is 12 residues. The germline CDR1 and CDR2 sequences are LGHNT and FRNRAP. V was shortened by 6 bases and J by 8 bases, with 13 bases between the two germline ends. The CDR3, as DNA: TGTGCTAGTGGGGCACAGGGAAGCGGCTACACCTTC. It encodes CASGAQGSGYTF.

This clone was detected once. This chain uses TRBV27 with TRBJ1-1; 7 positions match TRBD1. The V gene end was trimmed by 6 bases and the J gene end by 3 bases; junction bases not matched to a gene: 10. Germline assignment: CDR1 MNHEY and CDR2 SMNVEV (reference sequence). CDR3 length: 15 amino acids. CDR3 in amino acids: CASSSKGQLYTEAFF. The DNA for the CDR3 is TGTGCCAGCAGCTCTAAGGGACAGCTTTACACTGAAGCTTTCTTT.